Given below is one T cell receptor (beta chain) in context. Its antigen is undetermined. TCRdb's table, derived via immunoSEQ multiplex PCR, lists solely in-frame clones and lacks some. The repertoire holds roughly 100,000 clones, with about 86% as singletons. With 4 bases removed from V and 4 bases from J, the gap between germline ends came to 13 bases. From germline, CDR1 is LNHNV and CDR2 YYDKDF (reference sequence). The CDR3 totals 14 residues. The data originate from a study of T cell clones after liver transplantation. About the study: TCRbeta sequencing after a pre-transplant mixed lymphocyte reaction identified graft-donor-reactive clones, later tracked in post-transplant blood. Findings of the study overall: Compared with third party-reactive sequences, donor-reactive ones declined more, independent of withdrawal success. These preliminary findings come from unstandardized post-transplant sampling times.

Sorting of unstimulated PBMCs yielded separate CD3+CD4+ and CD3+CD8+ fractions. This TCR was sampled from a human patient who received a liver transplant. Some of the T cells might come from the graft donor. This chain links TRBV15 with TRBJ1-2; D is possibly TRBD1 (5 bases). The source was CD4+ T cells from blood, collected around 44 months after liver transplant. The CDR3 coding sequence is TGTGCCACCAGCAAGGGTGGGGGGACCTATGGCTACACCTTC. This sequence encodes CATSKGGGTYGYTF.